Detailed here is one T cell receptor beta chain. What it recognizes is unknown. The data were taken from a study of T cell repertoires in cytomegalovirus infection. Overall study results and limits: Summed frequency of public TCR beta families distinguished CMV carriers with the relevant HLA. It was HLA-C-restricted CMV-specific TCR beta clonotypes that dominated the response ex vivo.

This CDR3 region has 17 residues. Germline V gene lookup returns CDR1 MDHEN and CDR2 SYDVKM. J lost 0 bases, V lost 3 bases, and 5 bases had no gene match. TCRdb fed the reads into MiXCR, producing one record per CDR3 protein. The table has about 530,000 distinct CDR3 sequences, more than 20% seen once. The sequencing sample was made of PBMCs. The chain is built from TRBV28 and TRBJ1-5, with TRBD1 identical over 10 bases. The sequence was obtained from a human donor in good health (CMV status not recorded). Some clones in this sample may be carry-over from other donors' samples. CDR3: CASSFHGTGDSNQPQHF. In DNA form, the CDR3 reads TGTGCCAGCAGTTTTCACGGGACAGGGGATAGCAATCAGCCCCAGCATTTT.